These 21 T cell receptor beta chains originate from one sample sequenced in a study of cytomegalovirus exposure and HLA in healthy donors. A multiplex PCR was run with 60 Vbeta primers and 13 Jbeta primers. The method was immunoSEQ multiplex PCR; TCRdb's version includes in-frame clones alone and lacks a portion of them. The table has about 98,000 clones, around 81% seen once; the top ten hold roughly 3.5%. What was sequenced was PBMCs. The receptors were gathered from a female donor in good health and CMV-seropositive.

The chain has TRBV27 and TRBJ1-2; tentatively, D is TRBD1 (5 bases). CDR3 length: 13 residues. Germline CDR1 and CDR2: MNHEY and SMNVEV (reference sequence). V lost 3 bases to trimming and J lost 6 bases, with 11 bases between them. Here the CDR3 DNA reads TGTGCCAGCAGTTTTGGGGGGGGGAATGGCTACACCTTC. Translating it yields CASSFGGGNGYTF.

This sequence joins TRBV28 and TRBJ1-2; the D gene is possibly TRBD1 (6 bases). Germline V gene sequence: CDR1 MDHEN, CDR2 SYDVKM. Trimming removed 2 bases from V and 8 bases from J, with 18 bases in between. CDR3 length equals 15 residues. CDR3 region: CASSLGGGGIRGYTF. Written as DNA, the CDR3 is TGTGCCAGCAGTTTAGGGGGAGGGGGGATACGGGGCTACACCTTC.

The genes are TRBV7-6 and TRBJ2-7; TRBD2 might be the D (5 bases). The CDR3 length is 15 residues. Germline CDR1 SGHVS, CDR2 FNYEAQ. V was pared by 1 base and J by 3 bases, with 13 bases between. The CDR3, as DNA: TGTGCCAGCAGCTTAGAACTAGGACGGCACTACGAGCAGTACTTC. Protein: CASSLELGRHYEQYF. The entire variable domain, with the rest obtained from reference TRBV7-6 and TRBJ2-7, is as follows: GAGVSQSPRYKVTKRGQDVALRCDPISGHVSLYWYRQALGQGPEFLTYFNYEAQQDKSGLPNDRFSAERPEGSISTLTIQRTEQRDSAMYRCASSLELGRHYEQYFGPGTRLTVT.

The chain joins TRBV2 to TRBJ1-1; 8 nucleotides agree with TRBD1. The CDR3 loop spans 14 amino acids. Germline-derived CDR1 and CDR2 are SNHLY and FYNNEI. With V trimmed by 4 bases and J by 5 bases, 6 bases remained unmatched. CDR3 DNA sequence: TGTGCCAGCAGTGTCCTCAGGGGGCAAACTGAAGCTTTCTTT. Its protein product is CASSVLRGQTEAFF.

The chain recombines TRBV5-1 with TRBJ2-5; TRBD1 might be the D (6 bases). V gave up 2 bases and J gave up 0 bases, with 11 bases separating them. This CDR3 has 15 amino acids. Germline V lookup: CDR1 SGHRS, CDR2 YFSETQ. The CDR3, as DNA: TGCGCCAGCAGCTTCGGGCAGGGGTACCAAGAGACCCAGTACTTC. This encodes CASSFGQGYQETQYF.

The V call is TRBV9, the J call TRBJ2-2; 11 nucleotides agree with TRBD2. Germline V gene lookup returns CDR1 SGDLS and CDR2 YYNGEE. V dropped 4 bases and J dropped 6; count of bases not matched to a gene: 11. The CDR3 covers 17 residues. In DNA form, the CDR3 reads TGTGCCAGCAGCCCAACCGGTAGCGGGAGGGCCTCCGGGGAGCTGTTTTTT. It encodes CASSPTGSGRASGELFF. Looking up the rest from reference TRBV9 and TRBJ2-2 gives the full variable domain: DSGVTQTPKHLITATGQRVTLRCSPRSGDLSVYWYQQSLDQGLQFLIQYYNGEERAKGNILERFSAQQFPDLHSELNLSSLELGDSALYFCASSPTGSGRASGELFFGEGSRLTVL.

The CDR3 coding sequence is TGTGCCAGCAGTGGGACTAGCGGGAGTGGCGCAGATACGCAGTATTTT. Translation gives CASSGTSGSGADTQYF. The rearrangement uses TRBV6-4 and TRBJ2-3, with 13 bases fitting TRBD2. The CDR3 contains 16 residues. J lost 4 bases, V lost 4 bases, and 5 bases had no gene match. CDR1 and CDR2 from the germline V gene are MRHNA and SNTAGT.

As regards this clone: One end of the junction is discordant with germline, which a read error may explain. The chain joins TRBV7-9 to TRBJ1-1; TRBD1 might be the D (5 bases). Germline CDR1 SEHNR, CDR2 FQNEAQ (reference sequence). The CDR3 has 15 residues. CDR3 nucleotides: TGTTCCAGCAGCATATGGGGCAGAAAGAACACTGAAGCTTTCTTT. Amino acid sequence: CSSSIWGRKNTEAFF.

The chain joins TRBV28 to TRBJ1-4; 7 positions agree with TRBD1. Germline CDR1 MDHEN, CDR2 SYDVKM. The V gene end was trimmed by 5 bases and the J gene end by 4 bases; junction bases not matched to a gene: 4. This CDR3 comprises 14 residues. This CDR3 reads CASSRDRRNEKLFF. The DNA of the CDR3 is TGTGCCAGCAGTAGGGACAGACGTAATGAAAAACTGTTTTTT.

V gene TRBV18 combines with J gene TRBJ1-1; TRBD1 agrees at 11 bases. After removal of 3 bases from V and 7 bases from J, the junction contained 7 bases not matched to a gene. Germline values: CDR1 KGHSH, CDR2 LQKENI. CDR3 length: 15 residues. CDR3 protein: CASSPDPGQGVEAFF. The CDR3 nucleotides read TGTGCCAGCTCACCGGATCCGGGACAGGGGGTTGAAGCTTTCTTT.

The V call is TRBV7-9, the J call TRBJ2-3; D unresolved. In germline, CDR1 is SEHNR, CDR2 FQNEAQ (reference sequence). There are 17 residues in the CDR3. The V and J ends lost 4 bases and 4 bases respectively, with 21 bases between them. CDR3 residues: CASSSFPLVYASDTQYF. The DNA for the CDR3 is TGTGCCAGCAGCTCTTTCCCTCTAGTTTACGCCTCAGATACGCAGTATTTT.

V and J are TRBV9 and TRBJ1-2, with TRBD1 as a possible D gene (5 bases). Germline CDR1 and CDR2: SGDLS and YYNGEE. V was pared by 0 bases and J by 3 bases, with 18 bases between. The CDR3 consists of 17 residues. CDR3 sequence reads: CASSVAEMGRGDYGYTF. CDR3 sequence (DNA): TGTGCCAGCAGCGTAGCTGAGATGGGAAGGGGCGACTATGGCTACACCTTC.

This chain links TRBV27 with TRBJ2-3; TRBD1 aligns across 10 bases. The CDR3 length is 12 residues. Trimming cost V 5 bases and J 13 bases; bases outside gene matches: 6. CDR1 and CDR2 (germline): MNHEY, SMNVEV (reference sequence). The CDR3 DNA follows: TGTGCCAGCAGTCTCAGCGGACAGGGGGAGTATTTT. Its protein product is CASSLSGQGEYF.

J is TRBJ1-2 and V is TRBV4-1; 7 nucleotides line up with TRBD1. Trimming cost V 1 base and J 7 bases; bases outside gene matches: 15. Germline V CDR1 and CDR2: MGHRA, YSYEKL. This CDR3 has 17 residues. CDR3 residues: CASSQGPDRVQSSGYTF. The CDR3 DNA is TGCGCCAGCAGCCAAGGGCCTGACAGGGTTCAAAGTAGTGGCTACACCTTC.

Comments on this clone: An end of the junction does not agree with germline; a read error may underlie this. The chain has TRBV7-9 and TRBJ2-3; 9 nucleotides match TRBD2. CDR3 length: 16 residues. From germline, CDR1 is SEHNR and CDR2 FQNEAQ (reference sequence). The CDR3 loop is CSSSLGLAGRRDTQYF. The DNA for the CDR3 is TGTTCCAGCAGCTTAGGGCTAGCGGGGAGGAGGGATACGCAGTATTTT.

The chain recombines TRBV6-6 with TRBJ2-7; 7 bases are shared with TRBD1. V lost 6 bases, J lost 3 bases, and 8 bases stayed unmatched. Germline-derived CDR1 and CDR2 are MNHNY and SVGAGI (reference sequence). CDR3 length: 14 residues. Written as DNA, the CDR3 is TGTGCCAGCAGCTCGGGGACAGCGTTCTACGAGCAGTACTTC. This encodes CASSSGTAFYEQYF.

This clone was detected only once. The V call is TRBV11-2, the J call TRBJ2-1; 10 nucleotides match TRBD2. V lost 5 bases and J lost 9; bases outside the gene matches: 10. The CDR3 covers 15 residues. Per the germline V gene, CDR1 is SGHAT and CDR2 is FQNNGV. The CDR3 is CASSLSGRQWGEQFF. For the CDR3, the DNA is TGTGCCAGCAGCCTTAGCGGGAGGCAGTGGGGTGAGCAGTTCTTC.

This clone appeared once. V gene TRBV5-6 combines with J gene TRBJ1-1, with D unresolved. This CDR3 spans 14 amino acids. CDR1 and CDR2 from the germline V gene are SGHDT and YYEEEE. The V end lost 2 bases, the J end lost 1 base, and 9 bases lay between the germline ends. CDR3 amino acids: CASSLAPPNTEAFF. In DNA form, the CDR3 reads TGTGCCAGCAGCTTAGCGCCGCCGAACACTGAAGCTTTCTTT.

The V gene is TRBV9, the J gene TRBJ1-3; TRBD1 is a possible D gene (6 bases). The V end lost 0 bases, the J end lost 0 bases, and 13 bases lay between the germline ends. This CDR3 spans 17 amino acids. Per germline, CDR1 SGDLS and CDR2 YYNGEE. In DNA form, the CDR3 reads TGTGCCAGCAGCGTAGTAGGGCAGACAGGCTCTGGAAACACCATATATTTT. Translating gives CASSVVGQTGSGNTIYF.

V gene TRBV19 combines with J gene TRBJ1-2, with 9 positions matching TRBD1. V gave up 6 bases and J gave up 4 bases; unmatched junction bases: 6. Germline-derived CDR1 and CDR2 are LNHDA and SQIVND (reference sequence). The CDR3 is 14 residues long. The CDR3 DNA reads TGTGCCAGTAGACAGGGGGCGCCTTCCTATGGCTACACCTTC. It translates to CASRQGAPSYGYTF.

This chain links TRBV14 with TRBJ2-4, with TRBD2 matching 7 bases. V shed 5 bases, J shed 8 bases, and the junction held 9 bases outside the gene matches. The CDR3 length is 14 residues. Germline CDR1 reads SGHDN; CDR2 reads FVKESK. Here the CDR3 DNA reads TGTGCCAGCAGCTGGAGCGGGAATGCGGACATTCAGTACTTC. Amino acids: CASSWSGNADIQYF.